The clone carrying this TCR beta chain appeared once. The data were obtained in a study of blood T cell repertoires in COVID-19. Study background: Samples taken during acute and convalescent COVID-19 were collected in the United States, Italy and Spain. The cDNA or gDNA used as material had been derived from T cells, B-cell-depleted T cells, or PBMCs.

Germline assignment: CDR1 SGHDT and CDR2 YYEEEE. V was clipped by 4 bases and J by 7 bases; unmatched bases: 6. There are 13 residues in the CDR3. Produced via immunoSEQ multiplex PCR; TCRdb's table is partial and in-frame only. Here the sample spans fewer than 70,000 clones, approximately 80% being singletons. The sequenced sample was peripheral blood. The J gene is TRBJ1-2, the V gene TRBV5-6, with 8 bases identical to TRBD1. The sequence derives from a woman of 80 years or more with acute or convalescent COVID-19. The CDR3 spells CASSRDRGGGYTF. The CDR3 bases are TGTGCCAGCAGCCGCGACAGGGGTGGTGGCTACACCTTC. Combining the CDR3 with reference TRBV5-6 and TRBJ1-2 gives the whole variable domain DAGVTQSPTHLIKTRGQQVTLRCSPKSGHDTVSWYQQALGQGPQFIFQYYEEEERQRGNFPDRFSGHQFPNYSSELNVNALLLGDSALYLCASSRDRGGGYTFGSGTRLTVV.